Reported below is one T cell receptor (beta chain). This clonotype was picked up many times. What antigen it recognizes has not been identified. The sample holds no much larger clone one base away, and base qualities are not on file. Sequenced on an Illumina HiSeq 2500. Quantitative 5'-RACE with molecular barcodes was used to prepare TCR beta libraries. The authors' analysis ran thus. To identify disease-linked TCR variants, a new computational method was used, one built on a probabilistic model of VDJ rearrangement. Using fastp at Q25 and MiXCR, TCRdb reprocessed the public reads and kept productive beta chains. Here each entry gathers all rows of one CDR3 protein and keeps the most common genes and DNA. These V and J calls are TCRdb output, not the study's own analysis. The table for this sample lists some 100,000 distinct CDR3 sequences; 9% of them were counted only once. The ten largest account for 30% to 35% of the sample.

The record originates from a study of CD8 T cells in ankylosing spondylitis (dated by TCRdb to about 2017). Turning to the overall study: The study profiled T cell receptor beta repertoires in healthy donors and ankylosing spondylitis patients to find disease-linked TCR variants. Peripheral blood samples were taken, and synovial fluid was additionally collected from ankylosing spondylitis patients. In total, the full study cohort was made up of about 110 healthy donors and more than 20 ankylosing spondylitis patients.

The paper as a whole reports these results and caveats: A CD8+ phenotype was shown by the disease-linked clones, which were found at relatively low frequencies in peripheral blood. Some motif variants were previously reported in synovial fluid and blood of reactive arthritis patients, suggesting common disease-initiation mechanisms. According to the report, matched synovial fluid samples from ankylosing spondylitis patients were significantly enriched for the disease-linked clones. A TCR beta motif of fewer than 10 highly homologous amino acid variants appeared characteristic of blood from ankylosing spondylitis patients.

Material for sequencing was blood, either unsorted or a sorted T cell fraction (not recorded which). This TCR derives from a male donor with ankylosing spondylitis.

The CDR3 sequence is CSVVYPGYPMNEQFF. DNA sequence: TGCAGCGTTGTTTATCCGGGATATCCGATGAATGAGCAGTTCTTC. The receptor chain draws on TRBV29-1 and TRBJ2-1, with TRBD2 as a weak D call on 5 bases. CDR1 SQVTM and CDR2 ANQGSEA are derived from the germline V gene. The CDR3 contains 15 residues, cysteine and phenylalanine counted. The only DNA kept is the CDR3, 45 bases in frame from the first base. V is shortened by 4 bases, J by 7 bases, and the region joining them spans 20 bases.